Here is one TCR beta chain with its context. As yet, its antigen is unknown. The data were taken from a study of shared clonotypes between healthy human individuals. General study results and limits: Naive subsets generally exceeded memory subsets in estimated richness.

Replicate PCRs from sorted subsets contained around 200 ng DNA, which is roughly 30,000 T cell genomes. Clones were sequenced by immunoSEQ multiplex PCR, and TCRdb holds only the in-frame ones, with some missing. The sample has 780,000 or so clones, roughly 72% seen once. The germline V and J ends were trimmed by 7 bases and 9 bases, with 18 bases remaining between them. The CDR3 is made up of 13 amino acids. Germline V gives CDR1 MNHNS, CDR2 SASEGT. V is TRBV6-1 and J is TRBJ1-1; D is unresolved. The source is a woman aged 25 to 39 in good health. The sequenced sample consisted of memory CD4+ T cells sorted from blood. Noted subset: CD45RA-negative fraction. CDR3 DNA sequence: TGTGCCAGCAAGTTAGAGAGGTTGGCGAAAGCTTTCTTT. Amino acids: CASKLERLAKAFF.